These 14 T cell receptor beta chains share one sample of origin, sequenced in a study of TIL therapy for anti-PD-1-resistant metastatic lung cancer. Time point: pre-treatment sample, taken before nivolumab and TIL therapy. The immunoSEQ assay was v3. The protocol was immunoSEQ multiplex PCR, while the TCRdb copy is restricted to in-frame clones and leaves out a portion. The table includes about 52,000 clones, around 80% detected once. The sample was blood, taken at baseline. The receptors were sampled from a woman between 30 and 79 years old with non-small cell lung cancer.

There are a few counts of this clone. This CDR3 is CASSYPTGVGGYTF. CDR3 coding DNA: TGTGCCAGCAGTTACCCCACAGGGGTGGGGGGCTACACCTTC. V and J are TRBV28 and TRBJ1-2, with 7 nucleotides matching TRBD1. This CDR3 has 14 amino acids. Germline assignment: CDR1 MDHEN and CDR2 SYDVKM. V dropped 4 bases and J dropped 8; count of bases not matched to a gene: 10.

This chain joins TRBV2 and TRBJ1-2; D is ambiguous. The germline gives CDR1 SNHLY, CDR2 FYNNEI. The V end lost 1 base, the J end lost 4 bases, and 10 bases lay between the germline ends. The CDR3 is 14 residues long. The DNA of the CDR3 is TGTGCCAGCAGTGAAGGCGTAGGGTCCTATGGCTACACCTTC. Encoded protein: CASSEGVGSYGYTF.

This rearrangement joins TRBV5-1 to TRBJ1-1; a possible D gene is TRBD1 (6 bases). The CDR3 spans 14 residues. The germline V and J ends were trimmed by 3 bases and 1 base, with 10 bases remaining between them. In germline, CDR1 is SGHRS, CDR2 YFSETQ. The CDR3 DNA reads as TGCGCCAGCAGCTCGGGAGGGGGGAACACTGAAGCTTTCTTT. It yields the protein CASSSGGGNTEAFF.

The CDR3 reads CASSFGDMFYEQYF. For the CDR3, the DNA is TGTGCCAGCAGTTTTGGGGACATGTTCTACGAGCAGTACTTC. The chain links TRBV28 to TRBJ2-7, with D perhaps TRBD1 (6 bases). Germline CDR1 reads MDHEN; CDR2 reads SYDVKM. Trimming removed 3 bases at V and 3 bases at J, with 12 bases between. The CDR3 sequence is 14 residues long.

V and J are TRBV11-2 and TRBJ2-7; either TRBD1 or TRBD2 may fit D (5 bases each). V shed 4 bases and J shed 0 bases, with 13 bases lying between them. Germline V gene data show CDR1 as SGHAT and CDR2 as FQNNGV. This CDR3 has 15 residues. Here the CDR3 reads CASSSSSGSSYEQYF. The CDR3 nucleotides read TGTGCCAGCAGCTCCTCCTCAGGGAGCTCCTACGAGCAGTACTTC.

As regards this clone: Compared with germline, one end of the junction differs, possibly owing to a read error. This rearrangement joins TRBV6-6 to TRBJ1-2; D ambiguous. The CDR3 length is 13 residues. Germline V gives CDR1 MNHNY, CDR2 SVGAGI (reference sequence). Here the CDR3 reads CASSFHGNYGYTF. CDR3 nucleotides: TGCGCCAGCAGTTTCCACGGGAACTATGGCTACACCTTC.

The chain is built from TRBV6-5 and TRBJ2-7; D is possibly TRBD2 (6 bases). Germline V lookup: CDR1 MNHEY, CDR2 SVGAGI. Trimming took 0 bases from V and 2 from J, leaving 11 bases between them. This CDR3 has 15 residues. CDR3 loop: CASSYSEGGPYEQYF. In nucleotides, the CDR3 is TGTGCCAGCAGTTACTCAGAGGGAGGACCCTACGAGCAGTACTTC.

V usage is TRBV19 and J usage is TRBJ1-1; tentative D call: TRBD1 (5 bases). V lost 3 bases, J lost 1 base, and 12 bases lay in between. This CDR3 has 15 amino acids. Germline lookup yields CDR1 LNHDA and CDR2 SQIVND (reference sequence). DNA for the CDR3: TGTGCCAGTAGTATGTTCGGGACGGGGAACACTGAAGCTTTCTTT. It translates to CASSMFGTGNTEAFF.

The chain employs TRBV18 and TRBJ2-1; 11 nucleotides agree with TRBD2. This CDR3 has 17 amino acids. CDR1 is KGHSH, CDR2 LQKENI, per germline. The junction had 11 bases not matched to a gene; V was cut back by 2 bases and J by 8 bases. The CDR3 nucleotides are TGTGCCAGCTCACCAAGGGATCTAGCGGGGGGATTATATGAGCAGTTCTTC. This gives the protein CASSPRDLAGGLYEQFF. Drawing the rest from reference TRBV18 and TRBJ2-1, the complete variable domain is NAGVMQNPRHLVRRRGQEARLRCSPMKGHSHVYWYRQLPEEGLKFMVYLQKENIIDESGMPKERFSAEFPKEGPSILRIQQVVRGDSAAYFCASSPRDLAGGLYEQFFGPGTRLTVL.

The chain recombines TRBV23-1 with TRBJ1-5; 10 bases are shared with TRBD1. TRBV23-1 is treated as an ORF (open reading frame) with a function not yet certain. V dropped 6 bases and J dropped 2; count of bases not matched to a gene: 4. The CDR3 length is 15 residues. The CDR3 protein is CASRDRGKGNQPQHF. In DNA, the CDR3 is TGCGCCAGCAGGGACAGGGGGAAAGGCAATCAGCCCCAGCATTTT.

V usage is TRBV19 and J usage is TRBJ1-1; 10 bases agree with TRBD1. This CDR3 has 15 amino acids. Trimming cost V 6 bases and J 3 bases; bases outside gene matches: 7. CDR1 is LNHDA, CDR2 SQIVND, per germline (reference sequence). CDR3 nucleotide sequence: TGTGCCAGTAGACTCCGGACAGGGGGGGACACTGAAGCTTTCTTT. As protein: CASRLRTGGDTEAFF.

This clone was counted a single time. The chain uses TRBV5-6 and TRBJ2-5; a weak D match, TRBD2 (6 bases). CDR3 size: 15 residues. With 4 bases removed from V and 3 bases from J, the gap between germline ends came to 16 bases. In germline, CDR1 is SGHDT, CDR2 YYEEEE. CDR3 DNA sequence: TGTGCCAGCAGCCAAGCACGGACTACGAAAGAGACCCAGTACTTC. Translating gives CASSQARTTKETQYF.

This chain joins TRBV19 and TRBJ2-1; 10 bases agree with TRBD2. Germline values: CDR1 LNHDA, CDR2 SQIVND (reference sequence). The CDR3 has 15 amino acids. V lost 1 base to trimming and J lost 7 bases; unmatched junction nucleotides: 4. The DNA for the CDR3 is TGTGCCAGTAGTATAGCAGCGGGAGGGAGAAATGAGCAGTTCTTC. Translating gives CASSIAAGGRNEQFF.

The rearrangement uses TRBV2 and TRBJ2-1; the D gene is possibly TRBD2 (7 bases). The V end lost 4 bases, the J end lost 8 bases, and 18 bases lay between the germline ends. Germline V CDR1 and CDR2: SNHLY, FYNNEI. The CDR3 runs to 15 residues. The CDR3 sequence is CASSVLLGGADEQFF. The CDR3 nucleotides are TGTGCCAGCAGTGTGTTACTAGGGGGGGCGGATGAGCAGTTCTTC.